These 23 T cell receptor beta chains came from one sample sequenced in a study of read filtering for tumor transcriptome and immune sequencing. This library used approximately 390 ng RNA and molecular barcoded adaptors spanning alpha/delta and beta/gamma chains. TCRdb re-derived calls from the reads in MiXCR, one entry per CDR3 protein. The repertoire includes about 86,000 distinct CDR3 sequences, approximately 13% of them detected once, and more than 12% sits in the top ten. Sequencing input: a population of CD138-negative cells sorted from bone marrow. The receptor set was obtained from a donor aged 40 or older with multiple myeloma.

The chain links TRBV14 to TRBJ2-2, with TRBD1 matching over 9 bases. Per germline, CDR1 SGHDN and CDR2 FVKESK. V trimming: 4 bases; J trimming: 3 bases; junction bases outside the gene matches: 6. The CDR3 has 16 amino acids. In DNA form, the CDR3 reads TGTGCCAGCAGCCTGAACAGGGGGCTTTACACCGGGGAGCTGTTTTTT. It encodes CASSLNRGLYTGELFF.

This clonotype appeared many times. V is TRBV2 and J is TRBJ2-3, with 13 bases fitting TRBD2. Losses at the gene ends were 6 bases for V and 4 bases for J; bases not matched to a gene: 4. The CDR3 loop spans 15 amino acids. CDR1 and CDR2 from the germline V gene are SNHLY and FYNNEI. For the CDR3, the DNA is TGTGCCAGCAGGACTAGCGGGAGGCACGCAGATACGCAGTATTTT. Amino acid sequence: CASRTSGRHADTQYF.

This clonotype was seen a handful of times. The chain is built from TRBV28 and TRBJ2-1; 9 bases agree with TRBD2. With 4 bases clipped from V and 3 bases from J, the junction kept 1 base outside the gene matches. Germline CDR1 is MDHEN and CDR2 is SYDVKM. The CDR3 is made up of 14 amino acids. In DNA, the CDR3 is TGTGCCAGCAGTTCTAGCGGGGACTACAATGAGCAGTTCTTC. Its translation: CASSSSGDYNEQFF.

With regard to this clonotype: A much larger clone differs by one base, so this may be a read error. This chain links TRBV30 with TRBJ1-1, with a weak D call TRBD1 (6 bases). This CDR3 comprises 13 residues. CDR1 is GTSNPN, CDR2 SVGIG, per germline (reference sequence). In DNA form, the CDR3 reads TGTGCCTGGAGTCGGGGGCACGACACTGGAGCTTTCTTT. It yields the protein CAWSRGHDTGAFF.

Regarding this clonotype: A clone one base away is much larger, so this may be a read error. The chain recombines TRBV20-1 with TRBJ2-7; no firm D call. This CDR3 comprises 13 residues. Germline assignment: CDR1 DFQATT and CDR2 SNEGSKA (reference sequence). The CDR3 nucleotides read TGCAGTGCTAATACGGGCGATCCGGACGAGCGGTACTTC. It specifies CSANTGDPDERYF.

Many counts were recorded for this clonotype. The V call is TRBV2, the J call TRBJ2-3; TRBD1 might be the D (6 bases). V lost 6 bases, J lost 3 bases, and 16 bases lay in between. CDR1 SNHLY and CDR2 FYNNEI come from the germline V gene. The CDR3 is made up of 15 amino acids. CDR3 sequence: CASSATHDRTDTQYF. DNA for the CDR3: TGTGCCAGCAGCGCAACTCACGACAGGACAGATACGCAGTATTTT.

Concerning this clonotype: With only one base between it and a far larger clone, this is likely a read error. The V and J genes are TRBV3-1 and TRBJ2-7; the match to TRBD1 covers 7 bases. CDR3 size: 13 residues. V lost 5 bases to trimming and J lost 7 bases; unmatched junction nucleotides: 8. CDR1 and CDR2 (germline): LGHDT, YNNKEL (reference sequence). The CDR3 loop is CASSADRYNEQYF. In DNA, the CDR3 is TGTGCCAGCAGCGCGGACAGGTACAATGAGCAGTACTTC.

A remark on this clonotype: No conserved phenylalanine or tryptophan is present at the end of the CDR3, so a read error is the likely explanation. The V call is TRBV20-1, the J call TRBJ1-5, with D possibly TRBD1 on 5 matching bases. This CDR3 is built from 13 residues. Germline CDR1 reads DFQATT; CDR2 reads SNEGSKA (reference sequence). V dropped 6 bases and J dropped 4 bases, with 13 bases sitting between them. The CDR3 loop is CSAATGLNQPQHS. The CDR3 DNA sequence: TGCAGTGCCGCCACGGGGCTAAATCAGCCCCAGCATTCT.

This clonotype was observed many times. This chain connects TRBV12-3 or TRBV12-4 to TRBJ1-2, with TRBD1 identical over 7 bases. This CDR3 has 16 residues. The ends lost 1 base at V and 7 bases at J; junction bases unmatched: 12. The CDR3 nucleotides are TGTGCCAGCAGTTTAGACGGCAGGGGGGTTCAGGGTGGCTACACCTTC. Protein product: CASSLDGRGVQGGYTF.

The table lists this clonotype with many counts. The V gene is TRBV7-2, the J gene TRBJ2-6; D ambiguous. There are 15 residues in the CDR3. Germline V gene lookup returns CDR1 SGHTA and CDR2 FQGNSA. The germline V and J ends were trimmed by 2 bases and 2 bases, with 7 bases remaining between them. As DNA, the CDR3 is TGTGCCAGCAGCTTATATATAGCTGGGGCCAACGTCCTGACTTTC. This encodes CASSLYIAGANVLTF. The full variable domain, its missing parts supplied by reference TRBV7-2 and TRBJ2-6, is GAGVSQSPSNKVTEKGKDVELRCDPISGHTALYWYRQSLGQGLEFLIYFQGNSAPDKSGLPSDRFSAERTGGSVSTLTIQRTQQEDSAVYLCASSLYIAGANVLTFGAGSRLTVL.

Turning to this clonotype: Sequence at one end of the junction differs from germline and may be a read error. This chain links TRBV4-1 with TRBJ2-1, with 11 positions matching TRBD2. The CDR3 runs to 18 residues. Per germline, CDR1 MGHRA and CDR2 YSYEKL. CDR3 in DNA: TGCGCCAGCGGCCAAGTAGCGGGAGGGTACCCTGGTAACAATGAGCAGTTCTTT. Its translation: CASGQVAGGYPGNNEQFF.

V gene TRBV6-5 combines with J gene TRBJ1-1; D not certain. CDR1 is MNHEY, CDR2 SVGAGI, per germline. Trimming removed 8 bases from V and 0 bases from J, with 19 bases in between. The CDR3 length is 16 residues. The CDR3 protein is CASGPSWGRMNTEAFF. CDR3 nucleotides: TGTGCCAGCGGTCCCTCCTGGGGTAGAATGAACACTGAAGCTTTCTTT.

The table lists this clonotype with many counts. This chain links TRBV5-4 with TRBJ2-7, with 9 positions matching TRBD1. Germline CDR1 reads SGHNT; CDR2 reads YYREEE (reference sequence). There are 15 residues in the CDR3. V lost 0 bases to trimming and J lost 4 bases; unmatched junction nucleotides: 5. The CDR3 loop is CASSLAGTGNYEQYF. In DNA, the CDR3 is TGTGCCAGCAGCTTGGCAGGGACAGGGAATTACGAGCAGTACTTC.

This rearrangement joins TRBV19 to TRBJ2-1, with 9 bases aligning to TRBD1. The CDR3 sequence is 16 residues long. After removal of 8 bases from V and 7 bases from J, the junction contained 15 bases not matched to a gene. Germline V gene lookup returns CDR1 LNHDA and CDR2 SQIVND (reference sequence). The DNA for the CDR3 is TGTGCCAGTGGAGGCGGAGGTTGGACAGGGGCAAATGAGCAGTTCTTC. Translation gives CASGGGGWTGANEQFF.

This clonotype came up many times. This sequence joins TRBV4-1 and TRBJ1-1; 10 nucleotides agree with TRBD1. Germline CDR1 reads MGHRA; CDR2 reads YSYEKL. The CDR3 consists of 14 residues. V was clipped by 5 bases and J by 7 bases; unmatched bases: 7. The CDR3 loop reads CASSIRTGGDEAFF. CDR3 nucleotide sequence: TGCGCCAGCAGCATTCGGACAGGGGGGGATGAAGCTTTCTTT.

The J gene is TRBJ2-7, the V gene TRBV11-3; D tentatively reads TRBD1 or TRBD2 (5 bases each). The CDR3 is 14 amino acids. V lost 4 bases, J lost 3 bases, and 13 bases lay in between. From germline, CDR1 is SGHNT and CDR2 YENEEA. CDR3 loop: CASSSGTQGYEQYF. The CDR3, as DNA: TGTGCCAGCAGCTCCGGGACGCAAGGCTACGAGCAGTACTTC.

The genes are TRBV29-1 and TRBJ2-2, with D maybe TRBD1 (5 bases). This CDR3 has 16 residues. The V end was cut by 7 bases, the J end by 0 bases, with 18 bases between. In germline, CDR1 is SQVTM, CDR2 ANQGSEA. In DNA form, the CDR3 reads TGCAGCGCTGGGGTAGGGGCCCCATCGAACACCGGGGAGCTGTTTTTT. It yields the protein CSAGVGAPSNTGELFF.

To note about this clonotype: A far bigger clonotype differs at one base, so this is likely a read error. Likely a read error: the CDR3 ends without its conserved phenylalanine or tryptophan. The gene calls are TRBV7-2 and TRBJ2-2; 8 bases are shared with TRBD1. The CDR3 totals 15 residues. CDR1 SGHTA and CDR2 FQGNSA come from the germline V gene. After removal of 4 bases from V and 1 base from J, the junction contained 2 bases not matched to a gene. The DNA for the CDR3 is TGTGCCAGCAGCTCCGGGACAGGGAACACCGGGGAGCTGTTTTCT. It codes for CASSSGTGNTGELFS.

V gene TRBV6-5 combines with J gene TRBJ2-1; D perhaps matches TRBD2 (8 bases). In germline, CDR1 is MNHEY, CDR2 SVGAGI. This CDR3 has 13 residues. Trimming pared 6 bases from V and 10 bases from J, leaving 16 bases between. CDR3 sequence reads: CASRVREGAEQFF. The CDR3 DNA reads TGTGCCAGCAGGGTACGGGAGGGGGCGGAGCAGTTCTTC.

This clonotype was counted ten times or more. This chain connects TRBV3-1 to TRBJ2-1, with 11 nucleotides matching TRBD2. Germline lookup yields CDR1 LGHDT and CDR2 YNNKEL (reference sequence). V shed 4 bases and J 10 bases; nucleotides not matched to a gene: 9. There are 15 residues in the CDR3. CDR3 region: CASSLQLAGVHEQFF. The DNA of the CDR3 is TGTGCCAGCAGCCTCCAACTAGCGGGAGTTCACGAGCAGTTCTTC.

Concerning this clonotype: A junction end diverges from the germline sequence, so it may reflect a read error. The gene calls are TRBV20-1 and TRBJ2-1, with TRBD1 as a possible D gene (6 bases). This CDR3 has 16 amino acids. In germline, CDR1 is DFQATT, CDR2 SNEGSKA (reference sequence). The CDR3, as DNA: TGCAGTGCGGTGATGCAGGGGTCACGTTCCTGCAATGAGCAGTTCTTC. Amino acids: CSAVMQGSRSCNEQFF.

This clonotype was counted ten times or more. This chain joins TRBV28 and TRBJ1-1; unclear D gene. Germline V lookup: CDR1 MDHEN, CDR2 SYDVKM. The V end lost 6 bases, the J end lost 6 bases, and 14 bases lay between the germline ends. This CDR3 spans 13 amino acids. The DNA for the CDR3 is TGTGCCAGCAGGCTACGTGCCCCGTCTGAAGCTTTCTTT. Protein: CASRLRAPSEAFF.

This clonotype has ten or more counts. V and J are TRBV11-1 and TRBJ2-5; D not resolved. V was cut by 5 bases and J by 0 bases, with 10 bases left in between. This CDR3 spans 14 amino acids. The germline gives CDR1 SGHAT, CDR2 FQDESV (reference sequence). CDR3 loop: CASSRAGYQETQYF. The CDR3 DNA reads as TGTGCCAGCAGCAGAGCTGGGTACCAAGAGACCCAGTACTTC.